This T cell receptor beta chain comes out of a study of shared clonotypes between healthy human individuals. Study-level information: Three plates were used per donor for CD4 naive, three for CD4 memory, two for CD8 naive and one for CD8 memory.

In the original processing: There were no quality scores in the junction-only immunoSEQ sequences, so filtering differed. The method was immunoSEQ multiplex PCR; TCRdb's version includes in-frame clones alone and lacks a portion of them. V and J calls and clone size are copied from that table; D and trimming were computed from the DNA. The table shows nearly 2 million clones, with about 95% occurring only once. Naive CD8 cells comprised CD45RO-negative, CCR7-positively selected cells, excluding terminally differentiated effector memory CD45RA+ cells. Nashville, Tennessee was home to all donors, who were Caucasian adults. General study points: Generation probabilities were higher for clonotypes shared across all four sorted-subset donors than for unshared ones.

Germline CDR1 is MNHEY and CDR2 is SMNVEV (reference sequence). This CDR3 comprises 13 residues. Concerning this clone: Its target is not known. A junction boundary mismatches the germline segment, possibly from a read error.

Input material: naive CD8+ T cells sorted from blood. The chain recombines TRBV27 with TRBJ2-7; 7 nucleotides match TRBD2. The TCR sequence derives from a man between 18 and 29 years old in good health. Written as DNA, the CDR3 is TGTGCCAGCAGTTCTCTCCCTTATCAGACTAGCCACTTC. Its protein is CASSSLPYQTSHF.